The 8 T cell receptor beta chains listed next were all sequenced from one sample in a study of shared clonotypes between healthy human individuals. TCRdb's copy holds only in-frame clones and misses some; the assay was immunoSEQ multiplex PCR. The repertoire consists of approximately 810,000 clones, with 85% to 95% occurring once and the leading ten covering approximately 25%. Naive CD8 isolation took CD45RO-negative cells positively selected for CCR7 and excluded terminally differentiated effector memory CD45RA+ cells. Sequencing input: naive CD8+ T cells sorted from blood. These receptors all come from a man younger than 45 in good health.

The chain carries TRBV2 and TRBJ2-7, with unresolved D. The germline CDR1 and CDR2 sequences are SNHLY and FYNNEI. Trimming removed 6 bases at V and 2 bases at J, with 17 bases between. CDR3 length equals 15 residues. Written as DNA, the CDR3 is TGTGCCAGCAGGCCAGGCCTTTTCGGGCCCTACGAGCAGTACTTC. This codes for CASRPGLFGPYEQYF.

The CDR3 DNA follows: TGTGCCAGCAGCTTACTTCCCGGGGCCAACGTCCTGACTTTC. Protein: CASSLLPGANVLTF. The V and J genes are TRBV13 and TRBJ2-6, with D uncertain. The CDR3 runs to 14 residues. V was clipped by 2 bases and J by 4 bases, with 6 bases between them. Looked up from germline, CDR1 is PRHDT and CDR2 is FYEKMQ (reference sequence). The whole variable domain, remainder taken from reference TRBV13 and TRBJ2-6, is AAGVIQSPRHLIKEKRETATLKCYPIPRHDTVYWYQQGPGQDPQFLISFYEKMQSDKGSIPDRFSAQQFSDYHSELNMSSLELGDSALYFCASSLLPGANVLTFGAGSRLTVL.

V gene TRBV7-9 combines with J gene TRBJ2-1, with TRBD1 matching over 9 bases. Germline V gives CDR1 SEHNR, CDR2 FQNEAQ (reference sequence). The CDR3 consists of 14 residues. V was pared by 6 bases and J by 7 bases, with 7 bases of the junction left unmatched. The CDR3 protein is CASSYGQGKNEQFF. The DNA for the CDR3 is TGTGCCAGCAGTTACGGACAGGGGAAAAATGAGCAGTTCTTC.

The chain is built from TRBV27 and TRBJ2-3; D gene ambiguous. V was pared by 4 bases and J by 2 bases, with 13 bases between. Germline V gives CDR1 MNHEY, CDR2 SMNVEV (reference sequence). CDR3 length: 15 amino acids. The CDR3 nucleotides are TGTGCCAGCAGTTCCATCGCGCACTCCACAGATACGCAGTATTTT. Protein sequence: CASSSIAHSTDTQYF.

This rearrangement joins TRBV9 to TRBJ2-3, with 9 bases lining up with TRBD2. The V gene end was trimmed by 4 bases and the J gene end by 5 bases; junction bases not matched to a gene: 11. Per germline, CDR1 SGDLS and CDR2 YYNGEE. The CDR3 runs to 16 residues. The CDR3 coding sequence is TGTGCCAGCAGCCAAGACTTAGCGGGAGTAGTAGATACGCAGTATTTT. Its translation: CASSQDLAGVVDTQYF.

The chain links TRBV18 to TRBJ2-5; 10 nucleotides agree with TRBD1. The CDR3 is made up of 15 amino acids. With V trimmed by 2 bases and J by 3 bases, 3 bases remained unmatched. The germline V gene encodes CDR1 KGHSH and CDR2 LQKENI. CDR3 in amino acids: CASSPYGQGEETQYF. The CDR3 nucleotides are TGTGCCAGCTCACCATATGGACAGGGGGAAGAGACCCAGTACTTC.

The J gene is TRBJ2-3, the V gene TRBV2; D remains ambiguous. The germline V gene has CDR1 SNHLY and CDR2 FYNNEI. This CDR3 comprises 12 residues. Trimming removed 10 bases from V and 3 bases from J, with 11 bases in between. The CDR3 DNA reads TGTGCCACCAGCCAGTTTACAGATACGCAGTATTTT. This translates into CATSQFTDTQYF.

This clone was counted a single time. The genes are TRBV27 and TRBJ2-3; D not certain. The CDR3 extends over 15 amino acids. V shed 4 bases and J shed 2 bases, with 13 bases lying between them. Looked up from germline, CDR1 is MNHEY and CDR2 is SMNVEV (reference sequence). The chain's CDR3 is CASSSLGGTTDTQYF. The CDR3, as DNA: TGTGCCAGCAGTTCCCTCGGCGGCACCACAGATACGCAGTATTTT.